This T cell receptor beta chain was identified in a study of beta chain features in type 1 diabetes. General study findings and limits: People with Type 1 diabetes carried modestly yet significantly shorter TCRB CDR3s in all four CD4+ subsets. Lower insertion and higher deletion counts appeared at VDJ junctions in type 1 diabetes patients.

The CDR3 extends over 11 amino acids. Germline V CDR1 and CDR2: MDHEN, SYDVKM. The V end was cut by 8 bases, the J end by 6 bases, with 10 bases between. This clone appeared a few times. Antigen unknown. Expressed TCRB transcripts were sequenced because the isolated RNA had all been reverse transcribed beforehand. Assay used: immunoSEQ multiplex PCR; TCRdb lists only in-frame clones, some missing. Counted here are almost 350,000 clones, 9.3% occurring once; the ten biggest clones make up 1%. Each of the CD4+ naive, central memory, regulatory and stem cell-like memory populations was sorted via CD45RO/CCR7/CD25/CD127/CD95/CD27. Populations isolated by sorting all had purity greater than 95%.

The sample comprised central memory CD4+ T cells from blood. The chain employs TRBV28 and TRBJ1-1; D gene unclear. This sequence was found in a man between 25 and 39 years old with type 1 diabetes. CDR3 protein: CASGWEPEAFF. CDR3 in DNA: TGTGCCAGCGGTTGGGAGCCTGAAGCTTTCTTT.